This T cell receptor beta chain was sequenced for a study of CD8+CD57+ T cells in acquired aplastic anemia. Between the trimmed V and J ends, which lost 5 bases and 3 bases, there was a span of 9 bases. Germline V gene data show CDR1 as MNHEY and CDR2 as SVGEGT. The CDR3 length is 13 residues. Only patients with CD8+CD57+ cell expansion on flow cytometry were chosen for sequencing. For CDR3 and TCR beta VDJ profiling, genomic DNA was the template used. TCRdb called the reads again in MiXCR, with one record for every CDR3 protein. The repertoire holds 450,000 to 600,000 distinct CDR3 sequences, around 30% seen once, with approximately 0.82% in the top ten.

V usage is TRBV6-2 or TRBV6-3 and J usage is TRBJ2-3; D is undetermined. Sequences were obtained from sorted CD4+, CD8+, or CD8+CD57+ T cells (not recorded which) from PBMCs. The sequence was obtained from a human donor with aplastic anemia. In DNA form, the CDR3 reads TGTGCCAGCAGTCTTGCCCTTACAGATACGCAGTATTTT. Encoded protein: CASSLALTDTQYF.